These 21 T cell receptor beta chains originate from one sample sequenced in a study of T cell repertoires in cytomegalovirus infection. These TCRs' antigens remain unknown. TCRdb re-called the reads through MiXCR, storing one row per CDR3 protein. This sample has about 920,000 distinct CDR3 sequences; roughly 30% occur once, and the top ten carry over 12%. This specimen consisted of cultured CD8+ T cells from PBMCs, obtained from culture after CMV antigen stimulation. These receptors were obtained from a human donor in good health (CMV status not recorded). Some clones in this sample may be carry-over from other donors' samples.

This clonotype was counted between two and nine times. The gene calls are TRBV28 and TRBJ2-2, with D unresolved. Between the trimmed V and J ends, which lost 7 bases and 0 bases, there was a span of 15 bases. The CDR3 is 16 residues long. In germline, CDR1 is MDHEN, CDR2 SYDVKM. In DNA form, the CDR3 reads TGTGCCAGCACCCTCCGAGCGCCAGCGAACACCGGGGAGCTGTTTTTT. Translated, it gives CASTLRAPANTGELFF.

This clonotype was counted ten times or more. The CDR3 region is CASSEEGADTQYF. CDR3 nucleotide sequence: TGTGCCAGCAGTGAGGAGGGGGCAGATACGCAGTATTTT. The V and J genes are TRBV2 and TRBJ2-3; TRBD1 or TRBD2 may be the D gene (6 bases each). Germline V lookup: CDR1 SNHLY, CDR2 FYNNEI. Trimming took off 3 bases at V and 4 bases at J, with 8 bases between the two ends. The CDR3 sequence is 13 residues long.

This clonotype was found a few times. The gene calls are TRBV6-6 and TRBJ2-2, with D hard to call. The CDR3 extends over 15 amino acids. Trimming stripped 3 bases from V and 0 bases from J, with 8 bases between. Looked up from germline, CDR1 is MNHNY and CDR2 is SVGAGI (reference sequence). The DNA for the CDR3 is TGTGCCAGCAGTTATTCGACACCGAACACCGGGGAGCTGTTTTTT. Residues: CASSYSTPNTGELFF.

This clonotype has more than one count but fewer than ten. The chain is built from TRBV6-5 and TRBJ1-2, with 10 bases aligning to TRBD1. The CDR3 runs to 15 residues. V lost 3 bases, J lost 4 bases, and 5 bases stayed unmatched. Germline V gives CDR1 MNHEY, CDR2 SVGAGI. CDR3 nucleotides: TGTGCCAGCAGTTATTTGGACAGGGGGTCCTATGGCTACACCTTC. It codes for CASSYLDRGSYGYTF.

This chain joins TRBV15 and TRBJ2-3; D remains unclear. The CDR3 has 13 amino acids. Trimming took off 8 bases at V and 4 bases at J, with 13 bases between the two ends. Per germline, CDR1 LNHNV and CDR2 YYDKDF (reference sequence). The CDR3 region has the DNA TGTGCCACCGGAGACGGTTTCGCAGATACGCAGTATTTT. This gives the protein CATGDGFADTQYF. Using reference TRBV15 and TRBJ2-3 for the parts outside the CDR3, the full variable domain is DAMVIQNPRYQVTQFGKPVTLSCSQTLNHNVMYWYQQKSSQAPKLLFHYYDKDFNNEADTPDNFQSRRPNTSFCFLDIRSPGLGDTAMYLCATGDGFADTQYFGPGTRLTVL.

This clonotype has at least ten counts. This rearrangement joins TRBV7-9 to TRBJ2-7; D ambiguous. Trimming took 5 bases from V and 3 from J, leaving 11 bases between them. The CDR3 consists of 13 residues. The germline V gene has CDR1 SEHNR and CDR2 FQNEAQ (reference sequence). CDR3 DNA: TGTGCCAGCAGCCTCGGACGAGACTACGAGCAGTACGTC. This encodes CASSLGRDYEQYV.

The rearrangement uses TRBV12-3 or TRBV12-4 and TRBJ1-3, with 8 bases matching TRBD1. The CDR3 totals 13 residues. V lost 6 bases and J lost 4; bases outside the gene matches: 2. The CDR3, as DNA: TGTGCCAGCAGGAGACAGGGGGGAAACACCATATATTTT. Translation gives CASRRQGGNTIYF.

At least ten counts were recorded for this clonotype. V gene TRBV6-1 combines with J gene TRBJ2-7, with no clear D. Trimming left V 0 bases short and J 4 bases short, with 10 bases between. The length of the CDR3 is 14 residues. CDR1 and CDR2 from the germline V gene are MNHNS and SASEGT. The DNA for the CDR3 is TGTGCCAGCAGTGAAGCGTGGAAGGGATACGAGCAGTACTTC. Translated: CASSEAWKGYEQYF.

The sample holds a few counts of this clonotype. The chain combines TRBV12-3 or TRBV12-4 with TRBJ1-2; possibly TRBD1 for D (6 bases). The CDR3 length is 12 residues. V was cut by 5 bases and J by 4 bases, with 8 bases left in between. The CDR3 sequence is CASSGQRYGYTF. The CDR3 nucleotides read TGTGCCAGCAGTGGACAGCGCTATGGCTACACCTTC.

This clonotype was recorded a few times. The V and J genes are TRBV14 and TRBJ1-2; TRBD1 matches 9 bases. V was clipped by 0 bases and J by 2 bases; unmatched bases: 7. The V gene's germline CDR1 is SGHDN and CDR2 FVKESK. This CDR3 region has 17 residues. Written as DNA, the CDR3 is TGTGCCAGCAGCCAAGATGAATGGGGACAGGGAAACTATGGCTACACCTTC. It specifies CASSQDEWGQGNYGYTF.

The V gene is TRBV12-3 or TRBV12-4, the J gene TRBJ2-2, with 11 positions matching TRBD1. This CDR3 contains 15 residues. J was trimmed by 5 bases and V by 6 bases; bases with no gene match: 5. The CDR3 nucleotides are TGTGCCAGCAGGGACAGGGGGCGCCGTACCGGGGAGCTGTTTTTT. Translating it yields CASRDRGRRTGELFF.

This sequence joins TRBV10-3 and TRBJ2-1; TRBD2 matches 8 bases. The ends lost 9 bases at V and 8 bases at J; junction bases unmatched: 6. The CDR3 sequence is 12 residues long. Germline CDR1 and CDR2: ENHRY and SYGVKD. CDR3: CAMAGGRDEQFF. The CDR3 coding sequence is TGTGCCATGGCGGGGGGCCGAGATGAGCAGTTCTTC.

The rearrangement uses TRBV12-5 and TRBJ1-1; 7 bases agree with TRBD1. CDR1 is LGHNT and CDR2 is FRNRAP in the germline V gene. The CDR3 contains 17 residues. The V and J ends lost 6 bases and 4 bases, in that order; junction bases with no gene match: 17. CDR3 loop: CASGPGPRGRGGTEAFF. In nucleotides, the CDR3 is TGTGCTAGTGGCCCAGGACCGAGGGGCAGGGGGGGCACTGAAGCTTTCTTT.

This clonotype was observed once. The chain couples TRBV5-1 to TRBJ1-1; no reliable D call. The germline CDR1 and CDR2 sequences are SGHRS and YFSETQ. With 0 bases removed from V and 7 bases from J, the gap between germline ends came to 10 bases. This CDR3 contains 13 residues. CDR3 sequence reads: CASSLGSGNEAFF. In nucleotides, the CDR3 is TGCGCCAGCAGCTTGGGTTCGGGAAATGAAGCTTTCTTT.

This clonotype was counted at least ten times. The chain couples TRBV10-3 to TRBJ2-7, with TRBD1 identical over 9 bases. Trimming at V came to 6 bases and at J to 0 bases, leaving 15 bases not matched to a gene. CDR3 length equals 18 residues. Germline loops: CDR1 ENHRY, CDR2 SYGVKD. CDR3 DNA: TGTGCCATCAGGACGAAATCTAATCCGGGACAGGGCTCCTACGAGCAGTACTTC. Its translation is CAIRTKSNPGQGSYEQYF.

In this sample, this clonotype turned up a few times. The chain links TRBV9 to TRBJ2-5; D might be TRBD2 (7 bases). Germline CDR1 reads SGDLS; CDR2 reads YYNGEE. CDR3 size: 15 residues. Trimming stripped 0 bases from V and 4 bases from J, with 13 bases between. CDR3 DNA: TGTGCCAGCAGCGTAGGGGGCGGGGGCGGAGAGACCCAGTACTTC. Translating it yields CASSVGGGGGETQYF.

In its sample, this clonotype was seen many times. The chain has TRBV7-6 and TRBJ2-1; no reliable D call. CDR1 is SGHVS and CDR2 is FNYEAQ in the germline V gene. The CDR3 sequence is 13 residues long. V was clipped by 0 bases and J by 4 bases, with 4 bases between them. CDR3 in amino acids: CASSLALYNEQFF. The CDR3 DNA reads as TGTGCCAGCAGCTTAGCTCTTTACAATGAGCAGTTCTTC.

This clonotype appeared a few times. The chain links TRBV6-1 to TRBJ2-2, with D possibly called TRBD1 or TRBD2 (5 bases each). V was shortened by 2 bases and J by 5 bases, with 15 bases between the two germline ends. Germline-derived CDR1 and CDR2 are MNHNS and SASEGT. The CDR3 spans 16 residues. The CDR3 loop is CASSEWMGRGTGELFF. The CDR3 nucleotides are TGTGCCAGCAGTGAATGGATGGGGCGCGGGACCGGGGAGCTGTTTTTT.

This clonotype showed up just a few times. The chain joins TRBV20-1 to TRBJ1-1, with D possibly being TRBD1 (6 bases). V shed 5 bases and J shed 1 base, with 29 bases lying between them. The CDR3 length is 19 residues. CDR1 and CDR2 (germline): DFQATT, SNEGSKA (reference sequence). In nucleotides, the CDR3 is TGCAGTGCTCCAGCCGGGACAATGGGTTTGGTGCATGGGAACACTGAAGCTTTCTTT. As protein: CSAPAGTMGLVHGNTEAFF.

In this sample, this clonotype turned up a few times. The V gene is TRBV12-5, the J gene TRBJ2-7; D call uncertain. The CDR3 has 12 amino acids. The germline V gene encodes CDR1 LGHNT and CDR2 FRNRAP. Trimming pared 4 bases from V and 3 bases from J, leaving 7 bases between. DNA for the CDR3: TGTGCTAGTGGTTCCTGGGTCTACGAGCAGTACTTC. This encodes CASGSWVYEQYF.

The chain combines TRBV19 with TRBJ1-1, with D unclear. The V and J ends lost 3 bases and 8 bases respectively, with 10 bases between them. The CDR3 consists of 12 residues. CDR1 LNHDA and CDR2 SQIVND come from the germline V gene (reference sequence). CDR3 amino acids: CASSMGRTEAFF. CDR3 nucleotide sequence: TGTGCCAGTAGTATGGGAAGAACAGAAGCTTTCTTT.